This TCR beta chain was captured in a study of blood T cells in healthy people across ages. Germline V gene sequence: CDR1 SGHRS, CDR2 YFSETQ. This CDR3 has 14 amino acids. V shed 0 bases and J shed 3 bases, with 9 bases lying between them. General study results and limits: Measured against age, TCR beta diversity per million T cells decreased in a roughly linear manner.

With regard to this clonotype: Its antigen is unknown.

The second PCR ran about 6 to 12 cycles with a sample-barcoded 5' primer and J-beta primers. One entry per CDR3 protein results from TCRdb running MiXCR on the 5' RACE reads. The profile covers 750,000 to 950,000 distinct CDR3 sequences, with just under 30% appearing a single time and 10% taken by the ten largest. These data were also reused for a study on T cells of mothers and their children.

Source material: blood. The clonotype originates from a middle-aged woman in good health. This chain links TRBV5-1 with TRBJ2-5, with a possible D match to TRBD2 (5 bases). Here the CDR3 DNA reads TGCGCCAGCAGCTTGGAGCGGCGTAAAGAGACCCAGTACTTC. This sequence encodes CASSLERRKETQYF. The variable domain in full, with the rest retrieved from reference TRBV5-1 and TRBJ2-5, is KAGVTQTPRYLIKTRGQQVTLSCSPISGHRSVSWYQQTPGQGLQFLFEYFSETQRNKGNFPGRFSGRQFSNSRSEMNVSTLELGDSALYLCASSLERRKETQYFGPGTRLLVL.